This TCR beta chain was captured in a study of regulatory T cells in long-lasting Graves disease (dated by TCRdb to the early 2020s). Regarding the complete study: Persistent Graves' disease meant more than 5 years of antithyroid drug treatment with TSH receptor autoantibodies that stayed positive. Patients with persistent Graves' disease were compared with patients with newly diagnosed Graves' disease using TCR sequencing and RNA sequencing of peripheral blood. The study was registered as a clinical trial and conducted in China. A total of around 35 samples underwent TCR sequencing, from about 13 patients with persistent Graves' disease and 20 or so patients with newly diagnosed Graves' disease. Antithyroid drugs had been taken for approximately 10 years on average by persistent Graves' disease patients in the clinical cohort.

Looking up the germline V gene yields CDR1 SGDLS and CDR2 YYNGEE. The CDR3 measures 14 amino acids from cysteine to phenylalanine. Just CDR3 DNA is preserved here, 42 bases in frame from base 1. Germline trimming amounts to 0 bases on V and 8 bases on J, with 5 as the count of junction bases outside the gene matches. Explained via the paper, the time point label denotes: persistent/refractory GD, antithyroid drugs over 5 years with positive TRAb. For both TCR sequencing and RNA sequencing, RNA was extracted from PBMCs using TRIzol. The diagnosis of Graves' disease was made according to American Thyroid Association guidelines. Patients for the study were recruited at an endocrinology department in Xi'an, China. Each patient gave approximately 10 milliliters of peripheral blood, collected in an EDTA anticoagulant tube. PBMCs were isolated by Ficoll Paque Plus density gradient separation without further T cell sorting. An Agilent 2100 Bioanalyzer and agarose gel were used to check RNA quality, while a NanoDrop 2000 measured RNA concentration.

The method was multiplex PCR. The instrument given in TCRdb is Illumina HiSeq 4000. TCR beta libraries were built with iRepertoire HTBI primers and Arm-PCR amplification of CDR3 regions. Before sequencing, the PCR products went through gel purification. In the source study's methods: Gene usage analysis of CDR3 amino acid clonotypes relied on the 55 to 80 TRBV and 14 TRBJ segments identified across samples. Filtered high-quality paired reads were merged into contigs using COPE and FqMerger. BLAST was used to align contigs to the IMGT TRBV, TRBD and TRBJ reference genes, and CDR3 was defined following IMGT. Clonotypes above 0.1% frequency were classified as highly expanded clones. Repertoire diversity was measured by Shannon entropy, and V-J evenness by the Gini coefficient. Public clonotypes were defined as clonotypes shared by more than one individual. Clones were called with MiXCR by TCRdb after fastp trimmed the public reads at Q25, and only in-frame beta chains were retained. When rows share a CDR3 protein, they turn into one entry using the most common DNA and genes. The V and J calls were determined by TCRdb, not by the authors. Present in this sample are 500,000 to 700,000 distinct CDR3 sequences, 25% to 35% of which were seen just once. Jointly, the top ten make up 40% to 55% of the sample.

Notes on this clonotype: The antigen it binds to is not known. Base qualities are not recorded, but no much larger clone differs from it by a single base.

General conclusions and limits of the study: The authors noted that the small sample size was a limitation that may lower accuracy. Only peripheral blood was studied, because thyroid tissue, the primary lesion, was inaccessible. Compared with newly diagnosed patients, persistent Graves' disease patients had lower TCR Shannon entropy and fewer highly expanded clones, which suggests clonal expansion. Sequencing and analysis were limited to the TCR beta chain. A larger number of public clonotypes was shared among persistent patients (approximately 2,600) than among newly diagnosed patients (around 970). Preferential use of TRBV28, TRBJ1-2 and TRBJ2-5 was observed in persistent disease, whereas TRBV20-1 and TRBJ2-1 were favored in newly diagnosed disease.

The source of this sequence is a female donor with Graves disease. Here the chain combines TRBV9 and TRBJ2-1; the junction holds 7 bases that match TRBD2. The starting material was peripheral blood mononuclear cells (PBMCs), obtained when the disease was refractory, from a patient treated with antithyroid drugs. The CDR3 is CASSVGGGVHEQFF. The DNA is as follows: TGTGCCAGCAGCGTAGGTGGGGGGGTCCATGAGCAGTTCTTC.